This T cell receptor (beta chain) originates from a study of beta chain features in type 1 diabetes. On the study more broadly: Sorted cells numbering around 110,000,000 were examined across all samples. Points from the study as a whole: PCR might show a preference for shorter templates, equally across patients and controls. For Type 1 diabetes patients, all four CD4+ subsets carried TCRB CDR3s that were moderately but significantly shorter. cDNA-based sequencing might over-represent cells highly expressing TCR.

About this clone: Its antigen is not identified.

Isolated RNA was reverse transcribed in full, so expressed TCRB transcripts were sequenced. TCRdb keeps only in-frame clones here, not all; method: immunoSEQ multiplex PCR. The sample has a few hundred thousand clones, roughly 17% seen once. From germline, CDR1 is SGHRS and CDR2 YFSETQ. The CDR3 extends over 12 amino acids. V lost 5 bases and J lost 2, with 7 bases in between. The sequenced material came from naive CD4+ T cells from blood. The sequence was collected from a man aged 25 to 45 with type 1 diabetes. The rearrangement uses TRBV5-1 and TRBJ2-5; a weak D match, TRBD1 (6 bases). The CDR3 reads CASSQGQETQYF. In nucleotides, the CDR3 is TGCGCCAGCAGTCAGGGGCAAGAGACCCAGTACTTC.